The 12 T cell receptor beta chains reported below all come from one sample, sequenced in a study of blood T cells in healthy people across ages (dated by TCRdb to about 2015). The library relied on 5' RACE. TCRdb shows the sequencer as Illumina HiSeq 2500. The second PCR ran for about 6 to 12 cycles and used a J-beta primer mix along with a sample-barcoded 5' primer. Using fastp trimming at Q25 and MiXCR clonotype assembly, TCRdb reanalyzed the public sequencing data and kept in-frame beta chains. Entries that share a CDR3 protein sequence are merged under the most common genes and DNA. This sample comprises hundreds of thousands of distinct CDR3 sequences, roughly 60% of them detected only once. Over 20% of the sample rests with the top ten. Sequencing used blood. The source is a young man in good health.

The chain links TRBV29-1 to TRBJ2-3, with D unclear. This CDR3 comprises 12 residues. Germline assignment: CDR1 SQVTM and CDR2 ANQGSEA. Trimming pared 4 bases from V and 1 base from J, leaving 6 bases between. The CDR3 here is CSVVPGTDTQYF. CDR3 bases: TGCAGCGTTGTGCCGGGCACAGATACGCAGTATTTT.

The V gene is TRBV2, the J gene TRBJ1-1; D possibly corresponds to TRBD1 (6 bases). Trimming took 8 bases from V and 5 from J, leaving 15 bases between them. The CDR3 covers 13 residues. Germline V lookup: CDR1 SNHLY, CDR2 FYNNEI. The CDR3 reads CASFEEGGTEAFF. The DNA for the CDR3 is TGTGCCAGCTTTGAGGAAGGGGGGACTGAAGCTTTCTTT.

Written as DNA, the CDR3 is TGTGCCAGCGGACAGGAAGAGCCCCGGGGTCAGCCCCAGCATTTT. It specifies CASGQEEPRGQPQHF. This chain links TRBV10-3 with TRBJ1-5; 7 bases map to TRBD1. With V trimmed by 10 bases and J by 6 bases, 15 bases remained unmatched. CDR1 ENHRY and CDR2 SYGVKD come from the germline V gene. CDR3 length equals 15 residues.

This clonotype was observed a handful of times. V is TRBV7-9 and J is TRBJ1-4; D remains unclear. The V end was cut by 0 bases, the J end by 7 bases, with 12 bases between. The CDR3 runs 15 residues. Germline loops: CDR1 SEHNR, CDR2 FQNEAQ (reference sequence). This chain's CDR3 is CASSLARYTPEKLFF. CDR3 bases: TGTGCCAGCAGCTTAGCGCGGTATACACCTGAAAAACTGTTTTTT.

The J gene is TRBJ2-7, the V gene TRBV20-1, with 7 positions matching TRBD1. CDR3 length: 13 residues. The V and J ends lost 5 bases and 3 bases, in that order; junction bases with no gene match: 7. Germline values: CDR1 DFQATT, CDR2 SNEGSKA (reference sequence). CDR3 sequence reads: CSASSGTDYEQYF. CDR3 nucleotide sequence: TGCAGTGCTTCCTCCGGGACAGACTACGAGCAGTACTTC.

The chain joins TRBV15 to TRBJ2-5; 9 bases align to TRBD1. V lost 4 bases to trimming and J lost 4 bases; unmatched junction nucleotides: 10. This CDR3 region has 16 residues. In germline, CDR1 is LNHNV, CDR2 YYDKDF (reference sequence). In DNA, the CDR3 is TGTGCCACCAGCACGTTGGCGGGACAGGGTGGAGAGACCCAGTACTTC. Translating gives CATSTLAGQGGETQYF.

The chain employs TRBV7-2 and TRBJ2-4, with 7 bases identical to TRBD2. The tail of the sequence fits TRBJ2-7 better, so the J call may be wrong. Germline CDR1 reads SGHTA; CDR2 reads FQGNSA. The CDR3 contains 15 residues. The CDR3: CASARGAGVGNEQYF. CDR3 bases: TGTGCCAGCGCCCGAGGGGCGGGAGTCGGGAACGAGCAGTACTTC.

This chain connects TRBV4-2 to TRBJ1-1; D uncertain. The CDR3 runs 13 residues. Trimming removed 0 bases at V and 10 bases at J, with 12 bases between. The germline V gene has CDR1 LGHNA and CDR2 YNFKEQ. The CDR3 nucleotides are TGTGCCAGCAGCCAAGAGGGCCGGGGAGGAGCTTTCTTT. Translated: CASSQEGRGGAFF.

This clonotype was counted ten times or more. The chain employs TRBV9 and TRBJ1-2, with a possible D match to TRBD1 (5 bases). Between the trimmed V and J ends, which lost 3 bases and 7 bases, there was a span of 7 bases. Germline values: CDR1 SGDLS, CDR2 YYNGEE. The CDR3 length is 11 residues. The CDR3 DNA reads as TGTGCCAGCAGCGGGGGGGGTGGCTACACCTTC. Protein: CASSGGGGYTF.

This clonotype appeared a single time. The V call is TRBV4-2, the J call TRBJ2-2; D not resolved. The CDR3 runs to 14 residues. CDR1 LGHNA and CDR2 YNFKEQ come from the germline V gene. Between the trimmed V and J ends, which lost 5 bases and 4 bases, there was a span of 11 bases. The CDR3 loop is CASSTRPSTGELFF. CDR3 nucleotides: TGTGCCAGCAGCACCCGACCAAGCACCGGGGAGCTGTTTTTT.

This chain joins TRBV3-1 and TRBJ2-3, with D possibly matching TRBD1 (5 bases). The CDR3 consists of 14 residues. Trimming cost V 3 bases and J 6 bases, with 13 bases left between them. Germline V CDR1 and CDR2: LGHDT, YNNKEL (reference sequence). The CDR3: CASSQYLPGDTQYF. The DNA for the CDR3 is TGTGCCAGCAGCCAGTATTTACCAGGGGATACGCAGTATTTT.

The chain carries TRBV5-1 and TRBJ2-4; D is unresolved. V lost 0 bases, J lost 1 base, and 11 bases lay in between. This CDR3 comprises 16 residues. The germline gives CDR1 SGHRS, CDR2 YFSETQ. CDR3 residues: CASSLDSPPAKNIQYF. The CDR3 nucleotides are TGCGCCAGCAGCTTGGACTCTCCTCCCGCCAAAAACATTCAGTACTTC.